This T cell receptor (beta chain) was identified during a study of blood T cell repertoires in COVID-19 (dated by TCRdb to the early 2020s). Background on the whole study: Samples from collaborators originated in the United States, Italy and Spain and spanned both the acute and convalescent phases of COVID-19. The material from the prospective study consisted of cDNA or gDNA derived from T cells, B-cell-depleted T cells, or PBMCs. Deeply sampled blood TCRbeta repertoires from subjects exposed to, actively infected with, or recovered from COVID-19 were included in the dataset. The repertoires were released in a freely available public database meant as a resource for research on the immune response to SARS-CoV-2. Samples were obtained from the ongoing ImmuneRACE study (first 160 participants) and from 1,000 to 1,500 subjects provided by 6 global collaborators. A de-identified subject ID, COVID-19 status, age in years and sex were almost always included in the sample metadata. Where available, HLA class I and class II types were taken from metadata supplied by the sample provider and were not determined by assay-based typing. Study-level results and caveats: How much clinical and demographic metadata was included differed by source and by participant, and the metadata was provided uncurated.

Each collaborating institution followed its own protocols to collect whole blood in K2EDTA tubes. For TCRbeta analysis, collaborators shipped samples in one of three forms: frozen whole blood, isolated PBMCs, or DNA extracted from either of those sample types. This clone was seen a few times. No antigen is known for it. Base qualities were left out, and no much larger clone turns up one base away. TCRbeta CDR3 regions were amplified from genomic DNA by means of the immunoSEQ Assay, a bias-controlled multiplex PCR. On the study's bioinformatics: The number of nucleated cells in each sample was estimated from the amplification of reference gene primers within the assay. To quantify the absolute abundance of each unique TCRbeta CDR3 rearrangement, sequence reads were collapsed and filtered. Productive Simpson clonality was computed per sample as the square root of Simpson's diversity index over productive rearrangements. Imported from immuneACCESS, the table was reduced by TCRdb to in-frame sequences with V and J called. These copies leave out some clones; in studies compared against another copy, an unresolved V gene accounts for under half, and the cause of the remainder is not known. That table gives V, J and clone size, and the DNA gave D and trimming. Present in this sample are around 95,000 clones, 81% of which were seen just once. Jointly, the top ten make up about 10% of the sample.

Taken from the germline V gene, the CDR1 and CDR2 loops are MNHEY and SVGAGI. The CDR3 sequence holds 15 residues, the cysteine and phenylalanine included. The read is trimmed to its CDR3 DNA, 45 bases read in frame from base 1. The junction carries 10 bases between V and J, which are trimmed by 7 bases and 0 bases respectively. The chain is assembled from TRBV6-5 and TRBJ2-6; TRBD1 is a weak D gene call, 5 bases matching. This receptor was obtained from a woman of 80 years or more with acute or convalescent COVID-19. The sample taken for sequencing was peripheral blood. CDR3 protein: CASTQRGSGANVLTF. The DNA reads as follows: TGTGCCAGCACCCAAAGGGGCTCTGGGGCCAACGTCCTGACTTTC.